This T cell receptor (beta chain) was recorded in a study of T cell responses to AZD1222 COVID-19 vaccine. Sequenced by immunoSEQ multiplex PCR; TCRdb stores in-frame clones only, minus some. Of 85,000 to 100,000 clones listed, approximately 83% are singletons. The CDR3 runs 14 residues. V shed 4 bases, J shed 5 bases, and the junction held 5 bases outside the gene matches. The germline V gene encodes CDR1 SGHDN and CDR2 FVKESK. This clone has just a few counts. The sequence came from an adult in good health. V gene TRBV14 combines with J gene TRBJ2-1, with 7 positions matching TRBD1. Sequencing was performed on peripheral blood, taken on day 0 of AZD1222 vaccination. CDR3: CASSREGAHNEQFF. In DNA, the CDR3 is TGTGCCAGCAGCCGAGAGGGGGCCCACAATGAGCAGTTCTTC.